This section outlines one T cell receptor beta chain sequence together with its context. The antigen is not known. This entry belongs to a study of T cell responses to AZD1222 COVID-19 vaccine. Findings and limits, study-wide: Repertoires were obtained only post-peak T cell response.

The data were produced by immunoSEQ multiplex PCR, yet TCRdb's version contains in-frame clones alone and is incomplete. The sample contains 70,000 or so clones, over 75% of which appear only once. V dropped 6 bases and J dropped 2 bases, with 9 bases sitting between them. This CDR3 contains 13 residues. Germline V gene data show CDR1 as MNHEY and CDR2 as SVGAGI. This sequence joins TRBV6-5 and TRBJ2-3; D gene unclear. The TCR sequence derives from an adult in good health. The sample was peripheral blood, taken on day 0 of AZD1222 vaccination. DNA of the CDR3: TGTGCCAGCAGCCGTGGATCCACAGATACGCAGTATTTT. Its protein is CASSRGSTDTQYF.